These T cell receptor beta chains were read from a single sample in a study of identical twins. TCRdb reprocessed the 5' RACE reads via MiXCR and lists one record per CDR3 protein. The profile shows 300,000 to 400,000 distinct CDR3 sequences, approximately 13% of them singletons. This same sample was also taken into another study, of yellow fever vaccine responses in identical twins.

Sequenced: CD8+ T cells sorted from blood. The receptors stem from a woman between 18 and 29 years old in good health. Each CDR3 is given with its conserved first and last residue. D genes are given only for firm matches. Clone sizes are given selectively: once, few, many, or a class where the clone is expanded.

cdr3_nt	cdr3_aa	d_call	v_call	j_call	clone_size
TGTGCCACCAGTGCTAATAGCAATCAGCCCCAGCATTTT	CATSANSNQPQHF	-	TRBV24-1	TRBJ1-5	few
TGTGCCAGCAGCCCGGGCCCAATTCAGTACTTC	CASSPGPIQYF	-	TRBV12-3/TRBV12-4	TRBJ2-4	-
TGTGCCAGCAGTTTAAAGCGGGGTCGGGCCGGGGAGCTGTTTTTT	CASSLKRGRAGELFF	TRBD2	TRBV12-3/TRBV12-4	TRBJ2-2	few
TGTGCCACCAGCAGAGTCGGACAGGGGAACTCTGGGGCCAACGTCCTGACTTTC	CATSRVGQGNSGANVLTF	TRBD1	TRBV15	TRBJ2-6	few
TGCAGTGCTAGACCTTACTCTCAGGGGGGTGCCGCGGATACGCAGTATTTT	CSARPYSQGGAADTQYF	-	TRBV20-1	TRBJ2-3	-
TGCAGTGCTAATAGCGGGAATCTAGAGACCCAGTACTTC	CSANSGNLETQYF	TRBD2	TRBV20-1	TRBJ2-5	few
TGTGCCAGCAGCTTGGAAGGCTACCGGTGGGAGACCCAGTACTTC	CASSLEGYRWETQYF	-	TRBV5-6	TRBJ2-5	few
TGCAGTGCTAGGGAACTAGCGGGGGGCCCACAGTATCCGTTCTTC	CSARELAGGPQYPFF	TRBD2	TRBV20-1	TRBJ2-1	-
TGCAGTGCTAGAGATGACGCTAGCGGGTACAATGAGCAGTTCTTC	CSARDDASGYNEQFF	TRBD2	TRBV20-1	TRBJ2-1	few
TGTGCCAGCAGAGACCAACTGCCTCCGGGCTACACCTTC	CASRDQLPPGYTF	-	TRBV2	TRBJ1-2	few
TGTGCCATCAGTGAGTCGCTGGGAGATACGCAGTATTTT	CAISESLGDTQYF	-	TRBV10-3	TRBJ2-3	few
TGTGCCAGCAGCTCCGCCTTAGTCCAAGAGACCCAGTACTTC	CASSSALVQETQYF	-	TRBV12-3/TRBV12-4	TRBJ2-5	-
TGCGCCAGCAGTGAGTCGATGGTCGGCTCCTACGAGCAGTACTTC	CASSESMVGSYEQYF	-	TRBV10-2	TRBJ2-7	few
TGTGCCAGCAGCTCACGGGGTGGGGAGCTGTTTTTT	CASSSRGGELFF	-	TRBV7-2	TRBJ2-2	few
TGTGCCAGCAGCCGACGACCCACCGCCCCAGAGACCCAGTACTTC	CASSRRPTAPETQYF	-	TRBV11-2	TRBJ2-5	few
TGTGCCAGCAGCAGCCTGGGATCGGGGGGCTATGGCTACACCTTC	CASSSLGSGGYGYTF	-	TRBV7-9	TRBJ1-2	-
TGTGCCAGAAGCAACAGCAGTGTTAGCGGGTCGATTTACGAGCAGTACTTC	CARSNSSVSGSIYEQYF	TRBD2	TRBV2	TRBJ2-7	few
TGTGCCAGCAGTTACGTCGACCTTTCTTACAATGAGCAGTTCTTC	CASSYVDLSYNEQFF	-	TRBV6-5	TRBJ2-1	-
TGCGCCAGCAGTGGGCCAAGACCCACAGATACGCAGTATTTT	CASSGPRPTDTQYF	-	TRBV10-2	TRBJ2-3	-
TGTGCCAGCACGACGGGACAGGCTTCGACTGAAAAACTGTTTTTT	CASTTGQASTEKLFF	TRBD1	TRBV12-3/TRBV12-4	TRBJ1-4	once
TGTGCCAGCAGCGAATCGGACAGGGGTCTTAACTATGGCTACACCTTC	CASSESDRGLNYGYTF	TRBD1	TRBV5-5	TRBJ1-2	few
TGCAGCGTTGAAGGGGGACAGGGGGTGTATAGCTACACCTTC	CSVEGGQGVYSYTF	TRBD1	TRBV29-1	TRBJ1-2	-
TGTGCCAGCAGGTGGACTAGCGGGAACGCAGATACGCAGTATTTT	CASRWTSGNADTQYF	TRBD2	TRBV6-1	TRBJ2-3	few
TGTGCCAGCAGCAAACAGTTAGATACGCAGTATTTT	CASSKQLDTQYF	-	TRBV11-2	TRBJ2-3	-
TGCGCCAGCAGCTTGGAAATCCCTGGAGGGACTGAAGCTTTCTTT	CASSLEIPGGTEAFF	-	TRBV5-1	TRBJ1-1	few
TGTGCCAGCAGCCCTGGACAGGGTGTCACAGATACGCAGTATTTT	CASSPGQGVTDTQYF	TRBD1	TRBV28	TRBJ2-3	few
TGCGCCAGCAGCTTTCAGCGGCCTTACACCGGGGAGCTGTTTTTT	CASSFQRPYTGELFF	-	TRBV5-1	TRBJ2-2	-
TGCAGTGCAAAGGCGTTAGCTCTGTCAGAGACCCAGTACTTC	CSAKALALSETQYF	-	TRBV20-1	TRBJ2-5	many
TGTGCCAGCCAGGGGGGGTACACTGAAGCTTTCTTT	CASQGGYTEAFF	TRBD1	TRBV2	TRBJ1-1	few
TGTGCCAGCAGCTTAGTTGGGGGCGACGCAGATACGCAGTATTTT	CASSLVGGDADTQYF	-	TRBV5-6	TRBJ2-3	few
TGCGCCAGCAGTGAGTGGGAGGGTTACTATGGCTACACCTTC	CASSEWEGYYGYTF	-	TRBV10-2	TRBJ1-2	-
TGTGCCAGCAGCTCCAGCCCTACAAACATTCAGTACTTC	CASSSSPTNIQYF	-	TRBV7-8	TRBJ2-4	-
TGTGCCAGCAGCAGCTTGGTACTGGCGGGGGACTACACCGGGGAGCTGTTTTTT	CASSSLVLAGDYTGELFF	TRBD2	TRBV5-6	TRBJ2-2	-